This is a list of T cell receptor beta chains from one sample in a study of Tregs in tolerant kidney transplant recipients. Method: immunoSEQ multiplex PCR; TCRdb's copy keeps in-frame clones and lacks some. The sample has 200,000 to 300,000 clones, 80% to 85% seen once. Material: CD4+ T cells from blood. The receptors were sampled from a human donor in good health. Both conserved end residues are trimmed from each CDR3.

J gene: TRBJ2-7
V gene: TRBV7-9
CDR3 protein: ASSLEGSGEQY

J gene: TRBJ2-5
V gene: TRBV5-1
CDR3 protein: ASSYGGDPQETQY

J gene: TRBJ1-2
V gene: TRBV5-1
CDR3 protein: ASGQDGRYGYT

J gene: TRBJ2-3
V gene: TRBV5-1
CDR3 protein: ASSLGGLAGSRTDTQY

J gene: TRBJ2-1
V gene: TRBV4-1
CDR3 protein: ASRSRALAYNEQF

J gene: TRBJ2-1
V gene: TRBV5-4
CDR3 protein: ASSLGREPSYNEQF

J gene: TRBJ2-5
V gene: TRBV5-4
CDR3 protein: ASSFGQETQY

J gene: TRBJ2-7
V gene: TRBV18
CDR3 protein: ASSPLRDRSSYGQY

J gene: TRBJ2-1
V gene: TRBV18
CDR3 protein: ASSVTSGAYNEQF

J gene: TRBJ2-5
V gene: TRBV7-3
CDR3 protein: ASSSGKYQETQY

J gene: TRBJ1-2
V gene: TRBV5-1
CDR3 protein: ASSPGGGAGYGYT

J gene: TRBJ1-1
V gene: TRBV18
CDR3 protein: ASSSRGYNTEAF

J gene: TRBJ1-6
V gene: TRBV18
CDR3 protein: ASSAGGQDSPLH

J gene: TRBJ1-5
V gene: TRBV19
CDR3 protein: ASSHPRFRSNQPQH

J gene: TRBJ1-1
V gene: TRBV6-1
CDR3 protein: ASFRRDTEAF

J gene: TRBJ2-2
V gene: TRBV25-1
CDR3 protein: ASNPAGSNTGELF

J gene: TRBJ2-5
V gene: TRBV9
CDR3 protein: ASSVAPPTSGQETQY

J gene: TRBJ1-6
V gene: TRBV27
CDR3 protein: ASSIEGGVRNSPLH

J gene: TRBJ1-3
V gene: TRBV5-1
CDR3 protein: ASSLAGQSVPGNTIY

J gene: TRBJ1-2
V gene: TRBV30
CDR3 protein: AWSRRDYGYT

J gene: TRBJ1-2
V gene: TRBV30
CDR3 protein: AWSGQGVSNYGYT

J gene: TRBJ2-4
V gene: TRBV6-1
CDR3 protein: ASWTKALKNIQY

J gene: TRBJ2-7
V gene: TRBV6-1
CDR3 protein: ASRFFYEQY

J gene: TRBJ2-3
V gene: TRBV2
CDR3 protein: ASSDDRVTDTQY

J gene: TRBJ1-2
V gene: TRBV6-1
CDR3 protein: ASSESGRSYGYT

J gene: TRBJ1-1
V gene: TRBV4-1
CDR3 protein: ASSQVGSHTEAF

J gene: TRBJ2-5
V gene: TRBV9
CDR3 protein: ASSVRMMETQY

J gene: TRBJ2-7
V gene: TRBV10-3
CDR3 protein: AISESSGTSSYEQY

J gene: TRBJ1-1
V gene: TRBV15
CDR3 protein: ATSRVTGTRAYNTEAF

J gene: TRBJ1-4
V gene: TRBV10-3
CDR3 protein: AISEPGGGNEKLF

J gene: TRBJ2-7
V gene: TRBV5-4
CDR3 protein: ASSGSYEQY

J gene: TRBJ2-7
V gene: TRBV6-6
CDR3 protein: ASSLSGPSSYEQY

J gene: TRBJ1-1
V gene: TRBV19
CDR3 protein: ASSDALNTEAF

J gene: TRBJ2-1
V gene: TRBV10-3
CDR3 protein: AISAVTSGYNEQF

J gene: TRBJ2-3
V gene: TRBV7-6
CDR3 protein: ASSLGTGGVDTQY

J gene: TRBJ1-4
V gene: TRBV15
CDR3 protein: ATSNRPATNEKLF

J gene: TRBJ2-1
V gene: TRBV16
CDR3 protein: ASSHRGPRSYNEQF

J gene: TRBJ1-4
V gene: TRBV6-1
CDR3 protein: ASRGPGTGYEKLF

J gene: TRBJ2-7
V gene: TRBV11-3
CDR3 protein: ASSSRTGPEEQY

J gene: TRBJ1-1
V gene: TRBV18
CDR3 protein: ASSPSPSGGAGTEAF

J gene: TRBJ1-1
V gene: TRBV6-1
CDR3 protein: ASRGGRSLGAF

J gene: TRBJ2-3
V gene: TRBV7-2
CDR3 protein: ASSFIKSKLVTDTQY

J gene: TRBJ2-3
V gene: TRBV7-6
CDR3 protein: ASSLETTWTESTDTQY

J gene: TRBJ2-1
V gene: TRBV7-3
CDR3 protein: ASSLTGLAENEQF

J gene: TRBJ1-1
V gene: TRBV18
CDR3 protein: ASSPPSRGNTEAF

J gene: TRBJ2-3
V gene: TRBV5-1
CDR3 protein: ASSLRQGADTQY

J gene: TRBJ1-1
V gene: TRBV2
CDR3 protein: ASRKLMNTEAF

J gene: TRBJ2-3
V gene: TRBV9
CDR3 protein: ASSVVASGGDTQY

J gene: TRBJ2-7
V gene: TRBV5-1
CDR3 protein: ASSGGTGSYEQY

J gene: TRBJ2-3
V gene: TRBV5-1
CDR3 protein: ASSRGQPSSADTQY

J gene: TRBJ1-1
V gene: TRBV18
CDR3 protein: ASSPVVTVAAEAF